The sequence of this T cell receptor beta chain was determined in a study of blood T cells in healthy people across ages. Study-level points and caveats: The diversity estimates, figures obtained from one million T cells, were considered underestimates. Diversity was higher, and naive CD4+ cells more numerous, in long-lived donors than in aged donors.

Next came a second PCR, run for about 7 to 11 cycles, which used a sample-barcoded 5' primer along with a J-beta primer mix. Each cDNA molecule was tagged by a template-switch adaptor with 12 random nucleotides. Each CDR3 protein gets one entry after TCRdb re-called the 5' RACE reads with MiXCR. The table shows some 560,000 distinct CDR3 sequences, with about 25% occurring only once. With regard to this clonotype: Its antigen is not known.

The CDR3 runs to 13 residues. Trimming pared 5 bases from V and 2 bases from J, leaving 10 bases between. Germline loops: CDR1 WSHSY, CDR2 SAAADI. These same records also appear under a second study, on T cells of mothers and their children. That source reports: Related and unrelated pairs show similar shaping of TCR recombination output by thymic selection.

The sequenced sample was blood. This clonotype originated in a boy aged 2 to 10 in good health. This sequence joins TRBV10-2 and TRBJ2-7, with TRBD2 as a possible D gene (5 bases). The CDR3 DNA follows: TGCGCCAGCAGTAAGCGGTTACCCTACGAGCAGTACTTC. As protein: CASSKRLPYEQYF.